This T cell receptor (beta chain) is drawn from a study of control samples from healthy donors and cancer patients. Germline V lookup: CDR1 LNHDA, CDR2 SQIVND (reference sequence). Trimming cost V 6 bases and J 4 bases, with 7 bases left between them. The length of the CDR3 is 13 residues. This table comes from immunoSEQ multiplex PCR, and its TCRdb copy is limited to in-frame clones, with some not included. This repertoire shows some 150,000 clones, about 93% found once; its top ten account for 13% to 15%. This clonotype was sampled from a man aged 60-69 years with colorectal cancer. This rearrangement joins TRBV19 to TRBJ2-6; D remains unclear. The sequenced sample consisted of PBMCs. CDR3 sequence reads: CASRQKGANVLTF. The CDR3 bases are TGTGCCAGTAGACAGAAGGGGGCCAACGTCCTGACTTTC.